This TCR beta chain was recovered during a study of cytomegalovirus exposure and HLA in healthy donors (dated by TCRdb to about 2017). For the wider study: According to a later analysis, the roughly 120 validation repertoires were produced on the same platform as the 600 to 850 repertoires of the first cohort. The study was designed to test whether signatures of past pathogen exposure could be identified by cataloging public T cell receptors. In addition to the first cohort of around 670 subjects, a separate validation cohort of 100 to 150 different subjects was used. To predict cytomegalovirus infection status, the study brought together high-throughput TCR immunosequencing, statistical association of individual TCRs with disease status, and machine learning. Broad study findings and their caveats: The authors suggested that the approach could potentially be extended to other disease states and immunological phenotypes. The study listed 150 to 200 TCR beta chains as associated with cytomegalovirus. A later analysis lacked HLA typing for the validation cohort, so it scored co-occurrence in that cohort across all 120 or so repertoires. In vitro tests confirmed that a few of the cytomegalovirus-associated TCR beta chains recognize cytomegalovirus antigens. While some public TCRs were present in many individuals, most TCR sequences turned up only very rarely across donors. In both the original and validation cohorts, the classifier was reported to diagnose cytomegalovirus status with high specificity and sensitivity. Of the cluster scores, around 95% were above 0 in a later analysis, which found that TCRs clustered in the first cohort also tended to co-occur in the 110 or so validation repertoires.

CDR1 and CDR2 (SGHVS, FQNEAQ) derive from the germline V gene. The CDR3, from cysteine to phenylalanine, totals 18 residues. This entry keeps only the CDR3 DNA: 54 bases, framed from base 1. V gives up 5 bases and J gives up 0 bases, and the segment between their germline ends measures 20 bases. With respect to this clone: The specificity of this receptor is unknown. There are no base qualities to consult, and no much larger clone falls within one base.

Donors formed part of the validation cohort, which comprised 120 or so subjects and was distinct from the first cohort of 666 subjects. The library was produced with the immunoSEQ multiplex PCR assay. Per the original workflow: A statistical classification framework was built to diagnose cytomegalovirus status from the catalog of TCR beta chain sequences. The immuneACCESS repertoire file appears here via TCRdb, limited to in-frame rearrangements. These files lack a portion of the clones; in checked studies, under half of the deficit traces to unresolved V genes, and the cause of the others is not known. V, J and clone size derive from that table, while D and trimming were established from the DNA sequence. A total of about 110,000 clones appear in this sample, approximately 96% of them only once. 0.67% of the sample is held by the ten biggest clonotypes.

Sequenced material: PBMCs. The chain joins TRBV7-8 to TRBJ2-1; the D gene is perhaps TRBD2, from 6 matching bases. This sequence was found in a woman aged 18-29 years in good health and CMV-seronegative. The CDR3 region reads CASSQKGTGLSSYNEQFF. The sequenced DNA is TGTGCCAGCAGCCAGAAGGGGACTGGGTTAAGCTCCTACAATGAGCAGTTCTTC.